These T cell receptor beta chains were read from a single sample in a study of technical replicates of blood from a handful of donors. Assay: immunoSEQ multiplex PCR; the TCRdb copy retains only in-frame clones and omits some. Here the sample spans about 50,000 clones, roughly nine tenths being singletons. The sample comprised PBMCs. Receptors originate from a human donor in good health. Some clones in this sample may be carry-over from other donors' samples. Each CDR3 is given with its conserved first and last residue. The order of the fields is clone size, V gene, J gene, CDR3 length, D gene, CDR3 DNA, CDR3 protein. A D gene is named only where the DNA matches it firmly. Rows give clone size only sometimes, using once, few, many, or a class for an expanded clone.

clone size: once; V gene: TRBV9; J gene: TRBJ1-2; CDR3 length: 15; D gene: -; CDR3 DNA: TGTGCCAGCAGCGTAGAGGCGACGGGGAGCTATGGCTACACCTTC; CDR3 protein: CASSVEATGSYGYTF
clone size: once; V gene: TRBV5-5; J gene: TRBJ2-7; CDR3 length: 15; D gene: TRBD1; CDR3 DNA: TGTGCCAGCAGCTTCTCGGGACAGGGGCTGTACGAGCAGTACTTC; CDR3 protein: CASSFSGQGLYEQYF
clone size: -; V gene: TRBV29-1; J gene: TRBJ1-1; CDR3 length: 12; D gene: -; CDR3 DNA: TGCAGCGTTGTGTGGGGCAACACTGAAGCTTTCTTT; CDR3 protein: CSVVWGNTEAFF
clone size: -; V gene: TRBV7-9; J gene: TRBJ1-1; CDR3 length: 12; D gene: TRBD1; CDR3 DNA: TGTGCCAGCAGCCCGGACAGGCGGGAAGCTTTCTTT; CDR3 protein: CASSPDRREAFF
clone size: -; V gene: TRBV7-2; J gene: TRBJ1-1; CDR3 length: 12; D gene: -; CDR3 DNA: TGTGCCAGCAGTCTTGCAGGATTTGTAGCTTTCTTT; CDR3 protein: CASSLAGFVAFF
clone size: once; V gene: TRBV6-6; J gene: TRBJ1-1; CDR3 length: 14; D gene: -; CDR3 DNA: TGTGCCAGCAGTTACTCCTCCGGGAGCACTGAAGCTTTCTTT; CDR3 protein: CASSYSSGSTEAFF
clone size: few; V gene: TRBV4-2; J gene: TRBJ2-1; CDR3 length: 16; D gene: TRBD2; CDR3 DNA: TGTGCCAGCAGCCTGACCGGGACTAGCGTATACAATGAGCAGTTCTTC; CDR3 protein: CASSLTGTSVYNEQFF
clone size: -; V gene: TRBV4-2; J gene: TRBJ1-1; CDR3 length: 15; D gene: -; CDR3 DNA: TGTGCCAGCAGCCAAGGATCCCCAGGGTCCACTGAAGCTTTCTTT; CDR3 protein: CASSQGSPGSTEAFF
clone size: -; V gene: TRBV7-2; J gene: TRBJ2-7; CDR3 length: 14; D gene: -; CDR3 DNA: TGTGCCAGCAGCCAGCGAGGGATTGACTACGAGCAGTACTTC; CDR3 protein: CASSQRGIDYEQYF
clone size: -; V gene: TRBV6-1; J gene: TRBJ1-1; CDR3 length: 12; D gene: -; CDR3 DNA: TGTGCCAGCAGTGAAGTCTCACAGGTAGCTTTCTTT; CDR3 protein: CASSEVSQVAFF
clone size: -; V gene: TRBV9; J gene: TRBJ2-7; CDR3 length: 15; D gene: TRBD2; CDR3 DNA: TGTGCCAGCAGCGTAGGAGAGACTAGCGGGAGTAGGCAGTACTTC; CDR3 protein: CASSVGETSGSRQYF
clone size: -; V gene: TRBV27; J gene: TRBJ1-2; CDR3 length: 13; D gene: -; CDR3 DNA: TGTGCCAGCAGAGCCGACAGGAACTATGGCTACACCTTC; CDR3 protein: CASRADRNYGYTF
clone size: -; V gene: TRBV19; J gene: TRBJ2-7; CDR3 length: 15; D gene: TRBD1; CDR3 DNA: TGTGCCAGTAGTTGTACCGGGACAGAATGTTACGAGCAGTACTTC; CDR3 protein: CASSCTGTECYEQYF
clone size: -; V gene: TRBV5-1; J gene: TRBJ2-3; CDR3 length: 17; D gene: TRBD2; CDR3 DNA: TGCGCCAGCAGCTTGGCGAAGGCTAGCGGTAGCACAGATACGCAGTATTTT; CDR3 protein: CASSLAKASGSTDTQYF
clone size: -; V gene: TRBV19; J gene: TRBJ1-4; CDR3 length: 14; D gene: -; CDR3 DNA: TGTGCCCCCGAGAGGGAGGGTGGAAATGAAAAACTGTTTTTT; CDR3 protein: CAPEREGGNEKLFF
clone size: -; V gene: TRBV6-5; J gene: TRBJ2-3; CDR3 length: 16; D gene: -; CDR3 DNA: TGTGCCAGCAGTTACAGTTCGGGCGGGGTGGGAGATACGCAGTATTTT; CDR3 protein: CASSYSSGGVGDTQYF
clone size: few; V gene: TRBV4-3; J gene: TRBJ1-6; CDR3 length: 15; D gene: TRBD1; CDR3 DNA: TGCGCCAGCAGCCAAACGGGACAGAAGCATTCACCCCTCCACTTT; CDR3 protein: CASSQTGQKHSPLHF
clone size: -; V gene: TRBV6-6; J gene: TRBJ1-5; CDR3 length: 15; D gene: -; CDR3 DNA: TGTGCCAGCAGTGCGCAGGCTCCTGTCAATCAGCCCCAGCATTTT; CDR3 protein: CASSAQAPVNQPQHF
clone size: few; V gene: TRBV15; J gene: TRBJ1-4; CDR3 length: 12; D gene: -; CDR3 DNA: TGTGCCACCAGGGCAGGGAATGAAAAACTGTTTTTT; CDR3 protein: CATRAGNEKLFF
clone size: once; V gene: TRBV5-1; J gene: TRBJ2-2; CDR3 length: 18; D gene: TRBD2; CDR3 DNA: TGCGCCAGCAGCGGCCAGGGACTAGCGGGGGCAAACACCGGGGAGCTGTTTTTT; CDR3 protein: CASSGQGLAGANTGELFF
clone size: -; V gene: TRBV5-5; J gene: TRBJ2-7; CDR3 length: 13; D gene: -; CDR3 DNA: TGTGCCAGCAGCGCCACCCCTAGATACGAGCAGTACTTC; CDR3 protein: CASSATPRYEQYF